This TCR beta chain was identified during a study of OX40 agonist ivuxolimab in advanced cancers. Whole-study context: Intravenous ivuxolimab was administered to patients every 2 weeks at 0.01 to 10 mg/kg. Participants averaged 60 years of age (range about 23 to 80) and were less than 85% male.

The assay was immunoSEQ multiplex PCR, and TCRdb's table has in-frame clones only and misses some. This sample yields tens of thousands of clones, of which over 75% are seen a single time; around 3.2% belongs to the top ten. This clone was counted a single time. Antigen unknown. Study outcomes and limitations: There were, on average, more expanded clones in CD8+ T cells than in CD4+. CD4+ and CD8+ T cells in blood underwent clonal expansion by week 6 at 0.1 to 3.0 mg/kg.

The CDR3 length is 13 residues. Germline lookup yields CDR1 GTSNPN and CDR2 SVGIG (reference sequence). Trimming pared 2 bases from V and 9 bases from J, leaving 14 bases between. The sequence came from an adult with an advanced solid tumor such as melanoma, head and neck, liver or kidney cancer. This specimen was CD4+ or CD8+ T cells sorted from blood, taken in a trial of the OX40 agonist ivuxolimab. This chain connects TRBV30 to TRBJ1-5; possibly TRBD1 for D (5 bases). CDR3 residues: CAWSSTASGPQHF. Here the CDR3 DNA reads TGTGCCTGGAGTTCGACAGCCTCGGGGCCCCAGCATTTT.